Shown below are 25 T cell receptor beta chains from a single sample sequenced in a study of blood T cell repertoires in COVID-19 (dated by TCRdb to 2018 to 2021). Receptor amplification or capture employed the immunoSEQ multiplex PCR assay. Entries here come from immuneACCESS through TCRdb and include only in-frame sequences with V and J called. Some clones fail to appear in such tables; in the studies checked, an unresolved V gene covers under half of the shortfall, and the cause of the remainder is unknown. The sample includes 350,000 to 500,000 clones, with around nine tenths observed a single time. About 1.5% of the sample is held by the ten biggest clonotypes. Sequenced input: PBMCs or T cells enriched from blood (not recorded which). These receptors originate from a woman aged 18-29 years who had been exposed to COVID-19.

This chain connects TRBV7-2 to TRBJ1-6; a possible D gene is TRBD1 (6 bases). CDR1 SGHTA and CDR2 FQGNSA come from the germline V gene. Trimming removed 6 bases from V and 9 bases from J, with 18 bases in between. The CDR3 runs to 15 residues. The CDR3: CASRPGQNRGSPLHF. The CDR3 DNA follows: TGTGCCAGCAGACCGGGACAAAACCGGGGTTCACCCCTCCACTTT.

The chain links TRBV12-2 to TRBJ2-5; TRBD2 is the table's D call, not checked against the DNA. TRBV12-2 is assigned pseudogene status. This CDR3 region has 12 residues. The CDR3 loop is CASRLARETQYF. Written as DNA, the CDR3 is TGTGCAAGTCGCTTAGCGCGGGAGACCCAGTACTTC.

The V and J genes are TRBV4-3 and TRBJ2-2; 8 bases align to TRBD2. Germline CDR1 LGHNA, CDR2 YSLEER. This CDR3 region has 19 residues. The V and J ends lost 0 bases and 4 bases, in that order; junction bases with no gene match: 13. The CDR3 here is CASSQEPMSGGGPTGELFF. CDR3 DNA: TGCGCCAGCAGCCAAGAACCGATGAGTGGCGGGGGGCCCACCGGGGAGCTGTTTTTT.

The rearrangement joins TRBV6-5 to TRBJ1-1; 8 bases are shared with TRBD1. Germline V gene data show CDR1 as MNHEY and CDR2 as SVGAGI. With V trimmed by 7 bases and J by 1 base, 5 bases remained unmatched. The CDR3 totals 14 residues. CDR3: CASILDRENTEAFF. CDR3 DNA sequence: TGTGCCAGCATCTTGGACAGGGAGAACACTGAAGCTTTCTTT.

The chain joins TRBV13 to TRBJ2-5; TRBD2 matches 8 bases. V was clipped by 2 bases and J by 4 bases; unmatched bases: 3. This CDR3 has 14 residues. Germline loops: CDR1 PRHDT, CDR2 FYEKMQ (reference sequence). DNA of the CDR3: TGTGCCAGCAGCTTACCGGGGGGGCTAGAGACCCAGTACTTC. Translated: CASSLPGGLETQYF.

The chain is built from TRBV19 and TRBJ2-7, with D unclear. Trimming stripped 2 bases from V and 6 bases from J, with 11 bases between. Germline CDR1 reads LNHDA; CDR2 reads SQIVND (reference sequence). This CDR3 spans 13 amino acids. Written as DNA, the CDR3 is TGTGCCAGTAGTATAAGCTTCGTTCGCGAGCAGTACTTC. Its translation: CASSISFVREQYF.

In this sample, this clone turned up a few times. The J gene is TRBJ2-7, the V gene TRBV7-2; TRBD2 matches 10 bases. The CDR3 runs to 16 residues. After removal of 5 bases from V and 1 base from J, the junction contained 8 bases not matched to a gene. Germline V lookup: CDR1 SGHTA, CDR2 FQGNSA. The CDR3 reads CASSQGLAATSYEQYF. The DNA for the CDR3 is TGTGCCAGCAGCCAAGGACTAGCGGCGACTTCCTACGAGCAGTACTTC.

The chain employs TRBV7-3 and TRBJ2-2; TRBD2 matches at 10 bases. Germline CDR1 and CDR2: SGHTA and FQGTGA. V trimming: 1 base; J trimming: 5 bases; junction bases outside the gene matches: 10. The CDR3 contains 18 residues. In DNA form, the CDR3 reads TGTGCCAGCAGCTTAAGACCCACTAGCGGGGAAGGGACCGGGGAGCTGTTTTTT. This gives the protein CASSLRPTSGEGTGELFF.

The chain links TRBV6-5 to TRBJ1-1, with TRBD1 identical over 8 bases. Germline lookup yields CDR1 MNHEY and CDR2 SVGAGI. There are 16 residues in the CDR3. After removal of 2 bases from V and 2 bases from J, the junction contained 7 bases not matched to a gene. The CDR3 loop reads CASSYHTDRANTEAFF. In DNA, the CDR3 is TGTGCCAGCAGTTACCACACGGACAGGGCAAACACTGAAGCTTTCTTT.

The chain links TRBV3-1 (or the pseudogene TRBV3-2) to TRBJ1-3; 7 nucleotides align to TRBD1. CDR3 length: 17 residues. CDR1 and CDR2 (germline): LGHDT, YNNKEL (reference sequence). Losses at the gene ends were 3 bases for V and 0 bases for J; bases not matched to a gene: 8. The CDR3 is CASSHTTQGISGNTIYF. Written as DNA, the CDR3 is TGTGCCAGCAGCCACACCACACAGGGGATCTCTGGAAACACCATATATTTT.

This rearrangement joins TRBV2 to TRBJ2-3, with D possibly TRBD2 on 5 matching bases. The germline gives CDR1 SNHLY, CDR2 FYNNEI. Trimming shortened V by 8 bases and J by 0 bases, and 21 bases separated the two germline ends. The CDR3 runs to 17 residues. The CDR3 region has the DNA TGTGCCAGCCCCGGCGGGTCAACCTCCCTTAGCACAGATACGCAGTATTTT. The encoded protein is CASPGGSTSLSTDTQYF. The whole variable domain, filled in from reference TRBV2 and TRBJ2-3, reads EPEVTQTPSHQVTQMGQEVILRCVPISNHLYFYWYRQILGQKVEFLVSFYNNEISEKSEIFDDQFSVERPDGSNFTLKIRSTKLEDSAMYFCASPGGSTSLSTDTQYFGPGTRLTVL.

The J gene is TRBJ1-6, the V gene TRBV30; D uncertain. Trimming stripped 1 base from V and 4 bases from J, with 5 bases between. CDR1 and CDR2 (germline): GTSNPN, SVGIG (reference sequence). The CDR3 contains 13 residues. In DNA, the CDR3 is TGTGCCTGGAGTGGGCAGTATAATTCACCCCTCCACTTT. Its protein product is CAWSGQYNSPLHF.

The CDR3 DNA sequence: TGTGCCAGTAGTATATTTCGGAGGGAACTTAGCAATCAGCCCCAGCATTTT. Amino acid sequence: CASSIFRRELSNQPQHF. The J gene is TRBJ1-5, the V gene TRBV19; D gene ambiguous. The CDR3 has 17 residues. CDR1 and CDR2 from the germline V gene are LNHDA and SQIVND (reference sequence). Trimming took off 2 bases at V and 0 bases at J, with 14 bases between the two ends.

The chain's CDR3 is CASSPTENQPQHF. The CDR3 DNA reads TGTGCCAGCTCACCAACTGAAAATCAGCCCCAGCATTTT. The rearrangement uses TRBV18 and TRBJ1-5; D uncertain. Trimming removed 2 bases at V and 4 bases at J, with 6 bases between. Per the germline V gene, CDR1 is KGHSH and CDR2 is LQKENI. The CDR3 is made up of 13 amino acids.

This CDR3 reads CASSWGQGLSPLHF. Here the CDR3 DNA reads TGTGCCAGCAGTTGGGGACAGGGTTTATCACCCCTCCACTTT. The gene calls are TRBV6-2 or TRBV6-3 and TRBJ1-6; 9 nucleotides line up with TRBD1. This CDR3 has 14 residues. CDR1 MNHEY and CDR2 SVGEGT come from the germline V gene. V was clipped by 4 bases and J by 10 bases; unmatched bases: 5.

The chain carries TRBV18 and TRBJ1-1; D gene unclear. Trimming took off 3 bases at V and 6 bases at J, with 17 bases between the two ends. CDR1 and CDR2 (germline): KGHSH, LQKENI. The CDR3 covers 15 residues. This CDR3 is CASSPGRGGLAEAFF. As DNA, the CDR3 is TGTGCCAGCTCACCGGGGAGAGGCGGGCTGGCTGAAGCTTTCTTT.

The chain links TRBV11-2 to TRBJ2-7, with 16 bases matching TRBD2. CDR3 length: 20 residues. Per the germline V gene, CDR1 is SGHAT and CDR2 is FQNNGV. After removal of 0 bases from V and 3 bases from J, the junction contained 11 bases not matched to a gene. The CDR3 DNA reads as TGTGCCAGCAGCTTAGAGGGGGCTGGGACTAGCGGGAGGGCCCTCTACGAGCAGTACTTC. This encodes CASSLEGAGTSGRALYEQYF.

This clone was observed a handful of times. The genes are TRBV11-2 and TRBJ1-4; tentative D call: TRBD1 (5 bases). The germline V gene has CDR1 SGHAT and CDR2 FQNNGV. The CDR3 covers 19 residues. V lost 1 base and J 0 bases, leaving 18 bases between the germline ends. The CDR3 spells CASSLGLSDRLATNEKLFF. In nucleotides, the CDR3 is TGTGCCAGCAGCTTAGGTTTAAGTGACAGACTTGCAACTAATGAAAAACTGTTTTTT.

The gene calls are TRBV9 and TRBJ2-1; 12 nucleotides line up with TRBD2. V lost 4 bases to trimming and J lost 3 bases; unmatched junction nucleotides: 5. The CDR3 runs 16 residues. Per germline, CDR1 SGDLS and CDR2 YYNGEE. CDR3 amino acids: CASSSLAGGVYNEQFF. The CDR3 nucleotides are TGTGCCAGCAGCTCACTAGCGGGGGGTGTCTACAATGAGCAGTTCTTC.

The rearrangement links TRBV21-1 to TRBJ2-7; the D call TRBD1 from the table was never checked on the DNA. TRBV21-1 represents a pseudogene. The CDR3 runs to 18 residues. CDR3 amino acids: CASSDNDRGPRWTYEQYF. In DNA form, the CDR3 reads TGTGCCAGCAGCGATAACGACAGGGGCCCCCGGTGGACCTACGAGCAGTACTTC.

This rearrangement joins TRBV2 to TRBJ2-1, with TRBD2 matching 8 bases. CDR1 and CDR2 from the germline V gene are SNHLY and FYNNEI. This CDR3 has 16 residues. J lost 5 bases, V lost 4 bases, and 10 bases had no gene match. For the CDR3, the DNA is TGTGCCAGCAGTGGGGGTGAGCGGGGGAGTAACAATGAGCAGTTCTTC. It yields the protein CASSGGERGSNNEQFF. Variable domain in full (rest from reference TRBV2 and TRBJ2-1): EPEVTQTPSHQVTQMGQEVILRCVPISNHLYFYWYRQILGQKVEFLVSFYNNEISEKSEIFDDQFSVERPDGSNFTLKIRSTKLEDSAMYFCASSGGERGSNNEQFFGPGTRLTVL.

This chain joins TRBV3-1 (or the pseudogene TRBV3-2) and TRBJ2-3, with D perhaps matching TRBD1 (6 bases). The CDR3 consists of 16 residues. Germline V lookup: CDR1 LGHDT, CDR2 YNNKEL (reference sequence). The ends were cut back, 2 bases at V and 4 bases at J, with 16 bases in the middle. CDR3 in DNA: TGTGCCAGCAGCCAATTGGGGACATCTCGCGCAGATACGCAGTATTTT. It specifies CASSQLGTSRADTQYF.

The chain joins TRBV5-6 to TRBJ2-2, with 7 bases lining up with TRBD1. Germline V gives CDR1 SGHDT, CDR2 YYEEEE. V dropped 3 bases and J dropped 5; count of bases not matched to a gene: 10. The CDR3 is made up of 16 amino acids. CDR3 nucleotide sequence: TGTGCCAGCAGCTGGGCAAGACAGGGCTGGACCGGGGAGCTGTTTTTT. This translates into CASSWARQGWTGELFF.

The rearrangement joins TRBV5-1 to TRBJ2-2; 9 bases agree with TRBD1. V shed 3 bases and J 6 bases; nucleotides not matched to a gene: 6. CDR3 length: 15 residues. Germline CDR1 reads SGHRS; CDR2 reads YFSETQ. The CDR3 loop is CASSWTGAKAGELFF. CDR3 in DNA: TGCGCCAGCAGCTGGACAGGGGCCAAGGCCGGGGAGCTGTTTTTT.

The CDR3 sequence: CASGLAGGQETQYF. The CDR3 DNA follows: TGTGCCTCCGGTTTAGCGGGGGGGCAAGAGACCCAGTACTTC. The J gene is TRBJ2-5, the V gene TRBV6-6; 11 bases agree with TRBD2. Trimming cost V 11 bases and J 2 bases; bases outside gene matches: 7. This CDR3 is built from 14 residues. The germline gives CDR1 MNHNY, CDR2 SVGAGI (reference sequence).